Below are 14 T cell receptor beta chains sequenced from a single sample in a study of blood T cell repertoires in COVID-19. The table came from immunoSEQ multiplex PCR; TCRdb's copy has only in-frame clones and leaves some out. The sample gives some 160,000 clones, around 86% of which show up once; 10% to 15% is in the top ten. Sequenced: peripheral blood. These receptors were taken from a man between 65 and 79 years old who had recovered from COVID-19.

This clone appeared a few times. The chain couples TRBV28 to TRBJ2-7; D might be TRBD2 (6 bases). Germline CDR1 and CDR2: MDHEN and SYDVKM. The V end was cut by 1 base, the J end by 0 bases, with 7 bases between. The CDR3 consists of 14 residues. The CDR3 is CASSLSGSSYEQYF. The CDR3 nucleotides read TGTGCCAGCAGTTTATCCGGGAGCTCCTACGAGCAGTACTTC.

The chain carries TRBV30 and TRBJ1-1, with no clear D. The germline CDR1 and CDR2 sequences are GTSNPN and SVGIG (reference sequence). The CDR3 contains 13 residues. Trimming removed 0 bases from V and 7 bases from J, with 12 bases in between. In DNA, the CDR3 is TGTGCCTGGAGTGTACTGGGCATGGATGAAGCTTTCTTT. This gives the protein CAWSVLGMDEAFF.

This clone occurred once. The chain links TRBV29-1 to TRBJ2-1; no clear D gene. The CDR3 totals 11 residues. Deletions cut 4 bases from V and 5 bases from J, with 6 bases between. Per germline, CDR1 SQVTM and CDR2 ANQGSEA. CDR3 nucleotide sequence: TGCAGCGTTGGTCAGAACAATGAGCAGTTCTTC. Translation: CSVGQNNEQFF.

V is TRBV18 and J is TRBJ1-1; D is undetermined. The V gene's germline CDR1 is KGHSH and CDR2 LQKENI. The CDR3 extends over 14 amino acids. V shed 3 bases and J shed 2 bases, with 10 bases lying between them. CDR3 coding DNA: TGTGCCAGCTCACCGTCGCAGACAAACACTGAAGCTTTCTTT. Residues: CASSPSQTNTEAFF.

The sample holds a few counts of this clone. The rearrangement joins TRBV9 to TRBJ2-2, with 7 bases that match TRBD2. The CDR3 sequence is 15 residues long. The J segment lost 5 bases and the V segment lost 0 bases, leaving 4 bases of the junction unmatched. Germline CDR1 reads SGDLS; CDR2 reads YYNGEE. CDR3 loop: CASSVGGRGTGELFF. The CDR3 DNA follows: TGTGCCAGCAGCGTAGGCGGGAGAGGGACCGGGGAGCTGTTTTTT.

V and J are TRBV2 and TRBJ2-3, with 8 bases matching TRBD1. V lost 10 bases and J lost 4; bases outside the gene matches: 10. The CDR3 consists of 14 residues. Germline V CDR1 and CDR2: SNHLY, FYNNEI. The CDR3: CAIQSRGLADTQYF. CDR3 sequence (DNA): TGTGCCATCCAGTCCAGGGGGCTGGCAGATACGCAGTATTTT.

The CDR3 sequence: CASGPKKAGGLNEQFF. As DNA, the CDR3 is TGTGCCAGCGGCCCGAAGAAGGCGGGAGGGCTCAATGAGCAGTTCTTC. The chain links TRBV27 to TRBJ2-1; TRBD2 matches 9 bases. The CDR3 extends over 16 amino acids. The J segment lost 6 bases and the V segment lost 8 bases, leaving 14 bases of the junction unmatched. CDR1 and CDR2 (germline): MNHEY, SMNVEV (reference sequence).

V and J are TRBV7-9 and TRBJ2-7; D gene unclear. This CDR3 has 13 residues. Trimming shortened V by 2 bases and J by 7 bases, and 12 bases separated the two germline ends. The germline CDR1 and CDR2 sequences are SEHNR and FQNEAQ (reference sequence). In DNA form, the CDR3 reads TGTGCCAGCAGCTTAAGCCCCGACATAGAGCAGTACTTC. Protein: CASSLSPDIEQYF.

This clone was counted ten times or more. This sequence joins TRBV18 and TRBJ2-7; no clear D. This CDR3 region has 12 residues. V lost 2 bases, J lost 9 bases, and 11 bases lay in between. Germline-derived CDR1 and CDR2 are KGHSH and LQKENI. The CDR3 coding sequence is TGTGCCAGCTCACCAGCCAGCACGGGGCAGTACTTC. It specifies CASSPASTGQYF.

This rearrangement joins TRBV5-1 to TRBJ2-1, with 11 positions matching TRBD2. Germline CDR1 reads SGHRS; CDR2 reads YFSETQ. J was trimmed by 5 bases and V by 4 bases; bases with no gene match: 2. The length of the CDR3 is 14 residues. CDR3 amino acids: CASSPGLADNEQFF. DNA for the CDR3: TGCGCCAGCAGCCCGGGACTAGCGGACAATGAGCAGTTCTTC.

This chain links TRBV6-2 or TRBV6-3 with TRBJ2-7; D may be TRBD1 (6 bases). CDR1 MNHEY and CDR2 SVGEGT come from the germline V gene. V gave up 1 base and J gave up 2 bases, with 12 bases separating them. The CDR3 runs to 15 residues. CDR3 sequence: CASSYFGQMTYEQYF. CDR3 DNA: TGTGCCAGCAGTTACTTCGGACAGATGACCTACGAGCAGTACTTC.

The V call is TRBV6-6, the J call TRBJ1-5; possible D gene TRBD1, 5 bases. The V and J ends lost 5 bases and 0 bases respectively, with 23 bases between them. The CDR3 covers 19 residues. CDR1 MNHNY and CDR2 SVGAGI come from the germline V gene (reference sequence). CDR3 in amino acids: CASSRRQTNDNYSNQPQHF. The CDR3, as DNA: TGTGCCAGCAGTCGCCGACAGACGAACGATAATTATAGCAATCAGCCCCAGCATTTT.

This rearrangement joins TRBV10-2 to TRBJ1-1; possibly TRBD1 for D (6 bases). There are 15 residues in the CDR3. V was clipped by 6 bases and J by 2 bases, with 16 bases between them. CDR1 WSHSY and CDR2 SAAADI come from the germline V gene. CDR3 sequence (DNA): TGCGCCAGCAGAACATTACAGGGAAAAAACACTGAAGCTTTCTTT. This translates into CASRTLQGKNTEAFF.

The V gene is TRBV6-5, the J gene TRBJ1-5; D might be TRBD1 (5 bases). V gave up 6 bases and J gave up 2 bases, with 11 bases separating them. The germline V gene encodes CDR1 MNHEY and CDR2 SVGAGI. The length of the CDR3 is 14 residues. The CDR3 region is CASSDSGGNQPQHF. CDR3 DNA: TGTGCCAGCAGCGACAGCGGGGGCAATCAGCCCCAGCATTTT.